Below are 9 T cell receptor beta chains sequenced from a single sample in a study of T-cell memory formation after mild COVID-19. TCRdb called the 5' RACE reads again in MiXCR, with one record for every CDR3 protein. The sample has over 300,000 distinct CDR3 sequences, around a fifth seen once; the top ten hold 21%. The sample was PBMCs or a T cell subset sorted from them (not recorded which). These receptors were collected from a man aged 18 to 30 who had mild COVID-19 (a few samples of this study predate the infection). Cell type and time point are not known.

For the CDR3, the DNA is TGTGCCAGCAGCTTAGTGGGACGGGGATACAATGAGCAGTTCTTC. Amino acid sequence: CASSLVGRGYNEQFF. The V and J genes are TRBV7-3 and TRBJ2-1; D possibly uses TRBD1 or TRBD2 (5 bases each). V shed 2 bases and J shed 4 bases, with 12 bases lying between them. Germline-derived CDR1 and CDR2 are SGHTA and FQGTGA. This CDR3 spans 15 amino acids.

This rearrangement joins TRBV6-1 to TRBJ2-7, with 7 bases identical to TRBD1. In germline, CDR1 is MNHNS, CDR2 SASEGT. V shed 5 bases and J 5 bases; nucleotides not matched to a gene: 9. The CDR3 spans 14 residues. The chain's CDR3 is CASSPETGPDEQYF. The CDR3 DNA sequence: TGTGCCAGCAGTCCGGAGACAGGGCCGGACGAGCAGTACTTC.

This clonotype turned up a few times. The J gene is TRBJ1-1, the V gene TRBV19; D remains unclear. The CDR3 is 11 residues long. The V gene lost 7 bases and the J gene lost 0 bases, with 3 bases spanning the gap. The germline V gene encodes CDR1 LNHDA and CDR2 SQIVND (reference sequence). The CDR3 DNA follows: TGTGCCAGTAACATGAACACTGAAGCTTTCTTT. It specifies CASNMNTEAFF.

The J gene is TRBJ2-7, the V gene TRBV28; D might be TRBD1 or TRBD2, each matching 5 bases. The CDR3 is made up of 12 amino acids. From germline, CDR1 is MDHEN and CDR2 SYDVKM. Trimming pared 11 bases from V and 6 bases from J, leaving 17 bases between. The chain's CDR3 is CASGTTPGEQYV. The CDR3 DNA sequence: TGTGCCTCCGGGACGACTCCGGGCGAGCAGTACGTC.

The V gene is TRBV12-3 or TRBV12-4, the J gene TRBJ2-5; TRBD2 agrees at 7 bases. V trimming: 5 bases; J trimming: 6 bases; junction bases outside the gene matches: 9. This CDR3 region has 14 residues. The CDR3 DNA reads as TGTGCCAGCAGTACTTGGACTAGTCAACAGACCCAGTACTTC. Amino acid sequence: CASSTWTSQQTQYF.

About this clonotype itself: A read error may produce the germline difference seen at one junction end. The genes are TRBV4-3 and TRBJ2-7, with 9 bases aligning to TRBD1. Germline V lookup: CDR1 LGHNA, CDR2 YSLEER. The CDR3 spans 15 residues. The CDR3 sequence: CDSSQGDRASYEQYF. CDR3 nucleotide sequence: TGCGACAGCAGCCAGGGGGACAGGGCCAGCTACGAGCAGTACTTC.

This clonotype was seen more than once but under ten times. The chain joins TRBV12-3 or TRBV12-4 to TRBJ2-2; no clear D. The V end lost 7 bases, the J end lost 0 bases, and 6 bases lay between the germline ends. The CDR3 spans 13 residues. The CDR3 DNA follows: TGTGCCAGCACCCCAGCGAACACCGGGGAGCTGTTTTTT. This codes for CASTPANTGELFF.

V gene TRBV20-1 combines with J gene TRBJ2-2; D may correspond to TRBD1 or TRBD2 (5 bases each). V was shortened by 4 bases and J by 1 base, with 16 bases between the two germline ends. The CDR3 length is 16 residues. The germline CDR1 and CDR2 sequences are DFQATT and SNEGSKA (reference sequence). CDR3 loop: CSAKHPGRMNTGELFF. The CDR3 DNA is TGCAGTGCTAAACACCCGGGACGGATGAACACCGGGGAGCTGTTTTTT.

This clonotype was seen a handful of times. The rearrangement joins TRBV11-2 to TRBJ2-5; D not certain. From germline, CDR1 is SGHAT and CDR2 FQNNGV. This CDR3 comprises 13 residues. The V end was cut by 8 bases, the J end by 5 bases, with 15 bases between. The CDR3 protein is CASSLTGSETQYF. In DNA form, the CDR3 reads TGTGCCAGCTCCCTTACGGGTAGCGAGACCCAGTACTTC.